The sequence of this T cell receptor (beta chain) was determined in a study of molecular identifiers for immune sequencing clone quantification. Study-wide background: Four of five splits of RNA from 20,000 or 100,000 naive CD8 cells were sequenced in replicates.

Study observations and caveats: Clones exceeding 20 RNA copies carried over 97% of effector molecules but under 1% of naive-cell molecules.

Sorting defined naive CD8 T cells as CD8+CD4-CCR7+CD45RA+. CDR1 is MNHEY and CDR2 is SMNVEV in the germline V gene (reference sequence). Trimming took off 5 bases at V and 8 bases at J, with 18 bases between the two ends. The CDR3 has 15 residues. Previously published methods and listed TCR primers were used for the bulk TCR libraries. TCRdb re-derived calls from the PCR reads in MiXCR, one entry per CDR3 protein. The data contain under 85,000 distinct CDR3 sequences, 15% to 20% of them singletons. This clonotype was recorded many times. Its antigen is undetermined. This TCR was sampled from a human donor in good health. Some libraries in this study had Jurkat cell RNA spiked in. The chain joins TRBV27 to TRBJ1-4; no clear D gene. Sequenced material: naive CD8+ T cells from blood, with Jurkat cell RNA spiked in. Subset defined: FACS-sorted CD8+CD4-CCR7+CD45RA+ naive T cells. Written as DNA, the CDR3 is TGTGCCAGCAGTCCACTAAGGGATTTGAGGGAAAAACTGTTTTTT. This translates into CASSPLRDLREKLFF.